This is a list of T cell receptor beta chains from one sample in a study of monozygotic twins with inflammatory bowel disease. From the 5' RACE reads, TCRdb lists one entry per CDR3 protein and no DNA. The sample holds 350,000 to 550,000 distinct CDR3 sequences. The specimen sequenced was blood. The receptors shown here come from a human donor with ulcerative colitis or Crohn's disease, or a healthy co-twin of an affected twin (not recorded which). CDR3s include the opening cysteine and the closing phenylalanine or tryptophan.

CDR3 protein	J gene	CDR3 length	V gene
CASSLFGQGRDTGELFF	TRBJ2-2	17	TRBV7-8
CASSRLGDSQETQYF	TRBJ2-5	15	TRBV3-1
CSARWGPGTEAFF	TRBJ1-1	13	TRBV20-1
CSVEDTDRGRTDTQYF	TRBJ2-3	16	TRBV29-1
CASSPFSLAGSTDTQYF	TRBJ2-3	17	TRBV6-1
CASSLDQGEVHEQYF	TRBJ2-7	15	TRBV5-1
CSVPDGNTEAFF	TRBJ1-1	12	TRBV29-1
CASSLKLVNTGELFF	TRBJ2-2	15	TRBV12-3/TRBV12-4
CSAETGEGTEAFF	TRBJ1-1	13	TRBV20-1
CASSLGGWPDTQYF	TRBJ2-3	14	TRBV11-2
CASSLFKGVVYGYTF	TRBJ1-2	15	TRBV27
CASKREKGQGGTEAFF	TRBJ1-1	16	TRBV28
CASSQVGGLANTGELFF	TRBJ2-2	17	TRBV3-1
CSAPRGQGDEKLFF	TRBJ1-4	14	TRBV20-1
CASSRTGGRFEAFF	TRBJ1-1	14	TRBV28